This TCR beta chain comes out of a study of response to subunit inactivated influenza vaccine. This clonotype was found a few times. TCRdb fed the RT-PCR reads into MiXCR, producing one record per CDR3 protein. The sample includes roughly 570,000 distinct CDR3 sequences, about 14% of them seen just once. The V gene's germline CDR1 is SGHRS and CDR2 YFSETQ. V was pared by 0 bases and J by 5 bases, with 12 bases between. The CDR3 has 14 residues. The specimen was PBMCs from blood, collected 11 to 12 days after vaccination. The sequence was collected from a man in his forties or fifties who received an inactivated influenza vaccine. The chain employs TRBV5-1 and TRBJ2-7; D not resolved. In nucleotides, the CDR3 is TGCGCCAGCAGCTTGGAGTTGCAGAACGACGAGCAGTACTTC. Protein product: CASSLELQNDEQYF.